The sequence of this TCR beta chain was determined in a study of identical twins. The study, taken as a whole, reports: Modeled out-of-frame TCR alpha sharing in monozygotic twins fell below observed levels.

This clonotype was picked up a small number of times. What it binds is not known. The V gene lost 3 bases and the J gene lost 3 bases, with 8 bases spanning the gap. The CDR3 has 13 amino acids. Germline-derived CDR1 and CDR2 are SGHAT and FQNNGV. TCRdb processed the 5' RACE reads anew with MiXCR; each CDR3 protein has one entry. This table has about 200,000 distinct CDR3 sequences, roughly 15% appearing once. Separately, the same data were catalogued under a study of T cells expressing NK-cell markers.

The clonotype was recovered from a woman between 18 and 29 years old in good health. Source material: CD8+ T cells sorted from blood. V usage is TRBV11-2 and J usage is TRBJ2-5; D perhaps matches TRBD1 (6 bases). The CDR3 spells CASSFAGEETQYF. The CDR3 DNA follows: TGTGCCAGCAGCTTTGCAGGGGAAGAGACCCAGTACTTC.